Below, one TCR beta chain is given with its context. What it binds is unknown. The sample is drawn from a study of blood T cells in healthy people across ages. General study results and limits: Changes seen in expanded clonotypes were possibly confounded by donor CMV status left unknown. Diversity was higher, and naive CD4+ cells more numerous, in long-lived donors than in aged donors.

Germline CDR1 reads SGHTA; CDR2 reads FQGNSA. Trimming took 1 base from V and 12 from J, leaving 7 bases between them. CDR3 length equals 11 residues. Then a second PCR, running about 6 to 12 cycles, was carried out with a sample-barcoded 5' primer and a J-beta primer mix. TCRdb reprocessed the 5' RACE reads with MiXCR, giving one entry per CDR3 protein. This sample has 800,000 or so distinct CDR3 sequences, with approximately 59% found just once. V usage is TRBV7-2 and J usage is TRBJ2-1; no definite D call. The sample taken for sequencing was blood. The origin of this receptor is a man aged 30 to 39 in good health. In DNA form, the CDR3 reads TGTGCCAGCAGCTTAGACATACCGCAGTTCTTC. As protein: CASSLDIPQFF.